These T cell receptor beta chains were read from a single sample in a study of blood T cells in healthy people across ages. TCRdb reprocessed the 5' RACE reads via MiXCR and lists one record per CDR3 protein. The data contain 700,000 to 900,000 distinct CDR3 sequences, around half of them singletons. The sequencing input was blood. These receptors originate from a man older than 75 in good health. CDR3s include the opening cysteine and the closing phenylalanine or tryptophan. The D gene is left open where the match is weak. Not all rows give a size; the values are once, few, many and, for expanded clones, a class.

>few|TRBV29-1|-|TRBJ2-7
CSVARDSSYEQYF
TGCAGCGTCGCTCGAGACAGTTCCTACGAGCAGTACTTC
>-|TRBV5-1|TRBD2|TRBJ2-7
CASSPSLAGGAEQYF
TGCGCCAGCAGCCCCAGCCTAGCGGGAGGAGCCGAGCAGTACTTC
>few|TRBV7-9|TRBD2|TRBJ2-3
CASSPFEAGGLDTQYF
TGTGCCAGCAGCCCGTTCGAAGCGGGAGGTTTAGATACGCAGTATTTT
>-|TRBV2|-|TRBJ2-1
CARSEATLTIDYNEQFF
TGTGCCAGGAGTGAAGCAACGCTGACAATAGACTACAATGAGCAGTTCTTC
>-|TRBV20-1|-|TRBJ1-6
CSARAQGSGNSPLHF
TGCAGTGCTAGAGCACAGGGTTCTGGGAATTCACCCCTCCACTTT
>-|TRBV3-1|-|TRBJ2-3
CASSQSVGGQHRYAYF
TGTGCCAGCAGCCAATCGGTGGGAGGCCAGCACAGATACGCGTATTTT
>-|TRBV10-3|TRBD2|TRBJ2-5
CAISTSGRREETQYF
TGTGCCATCAGTACTAGCGGGAGACGAGAAGAGACCCAGTACTTC
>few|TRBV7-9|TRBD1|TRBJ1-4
CASSPSGTGWANEKLFF
TGTGCCAGCAGCCCAAGCGGGACAGGCTGGGCTAATGAAAAACTGTTTTTT
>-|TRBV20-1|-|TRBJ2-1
CSARGSGTHQFF
TGCAGTGCTAGAGGCTCCGGGACGCACCAGTTCTTC
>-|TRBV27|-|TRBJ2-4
CASSFLSPRSAKNIQYF
TGTGCCAGCAGTTTTCTTTCCCCACGGAGTGCCAAAAACATTCAGTACTTC
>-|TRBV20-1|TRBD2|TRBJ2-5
CSARDETSVPQETQYF
TGCAGTGCTAGAGATGAGACTAGCGTCCCCCAAGAGACCCAGTACTTC
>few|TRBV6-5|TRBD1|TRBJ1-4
CASSPGTGFGNEKLFF
TGTGCCAGCAGCCCCGGGACAGGGTTTGGGAATGAAAAACTGTTTTTT
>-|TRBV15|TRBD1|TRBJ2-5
CATSRGQGGTEQYF
TGTGCCACCAGCAGGGGACAGGGGGGGACGGAGCAGTACTTC
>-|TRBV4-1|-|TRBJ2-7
CASSQRQGLSDEQYF
TGCGCCAGCAGCCAAAGGCAGGGTCTTAGTGACGAGCAGTACTTC
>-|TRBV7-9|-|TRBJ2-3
CASSLSPRRHRYAYF
TGTGCCAGCAGCTTGAGTCCTAGGAGGCACAGATACGCGTATTTT
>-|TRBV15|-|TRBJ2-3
CATRMMGTQYF
TGTGCCACCAGGATGATGGGTACGCAGTATTTT
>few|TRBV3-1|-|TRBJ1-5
CASSQGSAGNQPQHF
TGTGCCAGCAGCCAAGGGTCGGCAGGCAATCAGCCCCAGCATTTT
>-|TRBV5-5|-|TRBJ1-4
CASSLGGVPNEKLFF
TGTGCCAGCAGCTTGGGGGGCGTCCCGAATGAAAAACTGTTTTTT
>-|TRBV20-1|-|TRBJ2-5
CSARLGQGIETQYF
TGCAGTGCTAGACTAGGACAAGGTATAGAGACCCAGTACTTC
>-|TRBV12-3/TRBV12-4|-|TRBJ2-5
CASSARSVGQYF
TGTGCCAGCAGTGCTCGCTCGGTAGGGCAGTACTTC
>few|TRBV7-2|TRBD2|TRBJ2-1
CASSLGTSIYNEQFF
TGTGCCAGCAGCCTGGGGACTAGCATCTACAATGAGCAGTTCTTC
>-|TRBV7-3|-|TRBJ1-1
CASSLTLGRITEAFF
TGTGCCAGCAGCTTAACCCTAGGTAGGATCACTGAAGCTTTCTTT
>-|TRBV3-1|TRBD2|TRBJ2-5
CASRTGTIGPETQYF
TGTGCCAGCAGAACCGGGACTATAGGGCCAGAGACCCAGTACTTC
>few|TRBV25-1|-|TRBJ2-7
CASSESHVYEQYF
TGTGCCAGCAGTGAGTCACATGTCTACGAGCAGTACTTC
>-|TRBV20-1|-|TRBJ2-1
CSALPVRSYNEQFF
TGCAGTGCTCTCCCGGTCCGCTCCTACAATGAGCAGTTCTTC
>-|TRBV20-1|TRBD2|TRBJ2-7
CSVTTSGAPYEQYF
TGCAGTGTCACAACTAGCGGGGCACCCTACGAGCAGTACTTC
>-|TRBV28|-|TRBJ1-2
CASSLSDRKAYGYTF
TGTGCCAGCAGTTTATCTGACAGGAAAGCCTATGGCTACACCTTC
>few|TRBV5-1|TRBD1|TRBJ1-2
CASSQGGLTNYGYTF
TGCGCCAGCAGCCAGGGGGGCCTGACCAACTATGGCTACACCTTC
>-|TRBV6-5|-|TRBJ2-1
CASSYFPNNEQFF
TGTGCCAGCAGTTACTTCCCCAACAATGAGCAGTTCTTC
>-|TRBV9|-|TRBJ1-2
CASSATGTRRLYGYTF
TGTGCCAGCAGCGCGACCGGGACACGGAGGCTCTATGGCTACACCTTC
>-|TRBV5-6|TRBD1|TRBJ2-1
CASSFGTGQSSYNEQFF
TGTGCCAGCAGCTTTGGGACAGGGCAGAGCTCCTACAATGAGCAGTTCTTC
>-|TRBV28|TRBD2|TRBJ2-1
CASSQRTSSANEQFF
TGTGCCAGCAGCCAACGGACTAGCTCTGCCAATGAGCAGTTCTTC
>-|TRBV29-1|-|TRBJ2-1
CSVEPSQGPYNEQFF
TGCAGCGTTGAGCCCAGTCAGGGGCCCTACAATGAGCAGTTCTTC
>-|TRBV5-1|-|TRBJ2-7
CASSLAWGLRYEQYF
TGCGCCAGCAGCTTGGCCTGGGGGCTTAGGTACGAGCAGTACTTC
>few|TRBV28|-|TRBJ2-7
CAVSSGRDYEQYF
TGTGCCGTTAGCAGCGGGCGGGACTACGAGCAGTACTTC
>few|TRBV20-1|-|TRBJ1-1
CSATGQLNTEAFF
TGCAGTGCTACCGGACAGTTGAACACTGAAGCTTTCTTT
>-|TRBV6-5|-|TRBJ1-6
CASRGDSHSPLHF
TGTGCCAGCCGAGGAGATTCCCATTCACCCCTCCACTTT
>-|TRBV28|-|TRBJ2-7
CASSLSARVTQYF
TGTGCCAGCAGTTTATCGGCAAGAGTCACCCAGTACTTC
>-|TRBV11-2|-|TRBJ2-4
CASSWSGTVSYERYF
TGTGCCAGCAGTTGGTCCGGGACGGTCTCCTACGAGCGGTACTTC
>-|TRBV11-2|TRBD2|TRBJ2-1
CASSPLGLAGKNEQFF
TGTGCCAGCAGCCCCCTGGGACTAGCGGGGAAGAATGAGCAGTTCTTC
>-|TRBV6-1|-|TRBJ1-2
CASSEVQSARVSYYGYTF
TGTGCCAGCAGTGAAGTTCAAAGTGCCCGGGTCTCCTACTATGGCTACACCTTC
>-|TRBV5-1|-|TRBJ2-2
CASSLEFGAGELFF
TGCGCCAGCAGCTTGGAGTTTGGGGCCGGGGAGCTGTTTTTT
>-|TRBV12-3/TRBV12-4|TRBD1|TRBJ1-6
CASSETGGGSYNSPLHF
TGTGCCAGCAGCGAGACAGGGGGGGGCTCCTATAATTCACCCCTCCACTTT
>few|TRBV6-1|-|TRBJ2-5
CASSARGSNRGETQYF
TGTGCCAGCAGTGCTCGGGGGAGCAATAGGGGAGAGACCCAGTACTTC
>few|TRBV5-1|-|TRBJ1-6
CASRPAGGSNSPLHF
TGCGCCAGCAGGCCAGCCGGAGGCTCTAATTCACCCCTCCACTTT
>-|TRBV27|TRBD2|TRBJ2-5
CASSFKAGLAGETQYF
TGTGCCAGCAGTTTTAAAGCGGGACTAGCGGGAGAGACCCAGTACTTC
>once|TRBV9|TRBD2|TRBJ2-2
CASSPGTSGVTGELFF
TGTGCCAGCAGCCCAGGGACTAGCGGCGTTACCGGGGAGCTGTTTTTT
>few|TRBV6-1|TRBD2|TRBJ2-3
CASIGTSGSISADRYAYF
TGTGCCAGCATCGGGACTAGCGGGAGTATATCAGCGGACAGATACGCGTATTTT
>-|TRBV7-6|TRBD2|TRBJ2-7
CASSLASGRGPYEQYF
TGTGCCAGCAGCTTAGCGAGCGGGAGGGGACCCTACGAGCAGTACTTC
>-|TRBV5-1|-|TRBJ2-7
CASSLIPGMGYEQYF
TGCGCCAGCAGCTTGATCCCGGGGATGGGGTACGAGCAGTACTTC
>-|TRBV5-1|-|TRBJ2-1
CASSLGLVGNEQFF
TGCGCCAGCAGCTTGGGGCTAGTCGGCAATGAGCAGTTCTTC
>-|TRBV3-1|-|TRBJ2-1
CASSQSKGGNEQFF
TGTGCCAGCAGCCAATCTAAGGGGGGGAATGAGCAGTTCTTC
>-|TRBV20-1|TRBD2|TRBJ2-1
CSAKRAGGRNEQFF
TGCAGTGCAAAACGGGCGGGAGGGAGGAATGAGCAGTTCTTC